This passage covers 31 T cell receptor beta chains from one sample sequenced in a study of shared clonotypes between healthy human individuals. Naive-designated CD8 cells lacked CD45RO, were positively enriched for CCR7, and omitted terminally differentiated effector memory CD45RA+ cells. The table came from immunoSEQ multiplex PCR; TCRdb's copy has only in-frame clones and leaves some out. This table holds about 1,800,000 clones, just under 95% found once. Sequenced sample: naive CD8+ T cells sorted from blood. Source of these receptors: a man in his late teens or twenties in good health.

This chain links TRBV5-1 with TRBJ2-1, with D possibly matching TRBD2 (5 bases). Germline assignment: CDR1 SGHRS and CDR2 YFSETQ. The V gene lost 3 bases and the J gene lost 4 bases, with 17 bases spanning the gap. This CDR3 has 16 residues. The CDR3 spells CASSYDPDSEYNEQFF. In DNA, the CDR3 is TGCGCCAGCAGCTATGACCCGGACTCGGAATACAATGAGCAGTTCTTC.

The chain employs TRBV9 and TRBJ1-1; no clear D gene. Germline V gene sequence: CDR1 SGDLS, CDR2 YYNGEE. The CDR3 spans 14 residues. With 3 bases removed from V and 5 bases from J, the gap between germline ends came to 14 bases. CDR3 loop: CASSDTGPGTEAFF. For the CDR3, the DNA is TGTGCCAGCAGCGATACGGGCCCGGGGACTGAAGCTTTCTTT.

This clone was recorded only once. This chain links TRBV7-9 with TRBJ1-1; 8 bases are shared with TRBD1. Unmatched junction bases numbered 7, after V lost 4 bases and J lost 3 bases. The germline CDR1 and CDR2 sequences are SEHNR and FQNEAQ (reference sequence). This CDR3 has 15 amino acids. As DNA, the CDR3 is TGTGCCAGCAGCTCCTCTGACAGGGGCGACACTGAAGCTTTCTTT. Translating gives CASSSSDRGDTEAFF. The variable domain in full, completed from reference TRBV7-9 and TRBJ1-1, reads DTGVSQNPRHKITKRGQNVTFRCDPISEHNRLYWYRQTLGQGPEFLTYFQNEAQLEKSRLLSDRFSAERPKGSFSTLEIQRTEQGDSAMYLCASSSSDRGDTEAFFGQGTRLTVV.

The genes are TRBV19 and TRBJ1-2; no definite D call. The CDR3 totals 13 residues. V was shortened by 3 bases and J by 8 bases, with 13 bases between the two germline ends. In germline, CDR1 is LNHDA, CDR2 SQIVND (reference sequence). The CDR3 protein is CASSIFSLEGYTF. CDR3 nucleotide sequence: TGTGCCAGTAGTATCTTCTCTTTAGAGGGCTACACCTTC.

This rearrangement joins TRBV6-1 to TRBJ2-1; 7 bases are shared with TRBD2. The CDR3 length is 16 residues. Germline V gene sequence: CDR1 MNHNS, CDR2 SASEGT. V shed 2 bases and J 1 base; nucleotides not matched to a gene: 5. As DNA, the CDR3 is TGTGCCAGCAGTGAACCCGGGGAGGGGTCCTACAATGAGCAGTTCTTC. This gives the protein CASSEPGEGSYNEQFF.

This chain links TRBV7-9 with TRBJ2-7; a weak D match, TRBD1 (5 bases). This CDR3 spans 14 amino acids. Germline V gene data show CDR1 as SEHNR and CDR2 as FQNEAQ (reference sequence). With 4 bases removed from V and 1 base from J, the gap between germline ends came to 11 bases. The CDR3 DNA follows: TGTGCCAGCAGCTCTGGACACGATTCCTACGAGCAGTACTTC. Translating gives CASSSGHDSYEQYF.

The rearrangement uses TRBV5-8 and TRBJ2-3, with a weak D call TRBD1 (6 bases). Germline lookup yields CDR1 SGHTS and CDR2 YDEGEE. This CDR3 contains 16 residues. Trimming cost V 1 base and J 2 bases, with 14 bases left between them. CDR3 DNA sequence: TGTGCCAGCAGCTTGCTATCGCAGGGGACCACAGATACGCAGTATTTT. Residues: CASSLLSQGTTDTQYF. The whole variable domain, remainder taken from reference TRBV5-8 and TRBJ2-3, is EAGVTQSPTHLIKTRGQQATLRCSPISGHTSVYWYQQALGLGLQFLLWYDEGEERNRGNFPPRFSGRQFPNYSSELNVNALELEDSALYLCASSLLSQGTTDTQYFGPGTRLTVL.

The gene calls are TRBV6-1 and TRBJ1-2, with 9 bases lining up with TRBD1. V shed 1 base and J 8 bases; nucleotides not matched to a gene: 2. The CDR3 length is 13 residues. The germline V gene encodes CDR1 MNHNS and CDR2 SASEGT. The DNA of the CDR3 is TGTGCCAGCAGTGAAGACAGGGGGCAAGGCTACACCTTC. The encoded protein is CASSEDRGQGYTF.

In DNA form, the CDR3 reads TGCGCCAGCAGCCATCCCTTGGGGGATACGCAGTATTTT. Protein sequence: CASSHPLGDTQYF. This chain links TRBV4-1 with TRBJ2-3, with no clear D. The germline V gene encodes CDR1 MGHRA and CDR2 YSYEKL. Trimming removed 3 bases at V and 6 bases at J, with 10 bases between. The CDR3 length is 13 residues.

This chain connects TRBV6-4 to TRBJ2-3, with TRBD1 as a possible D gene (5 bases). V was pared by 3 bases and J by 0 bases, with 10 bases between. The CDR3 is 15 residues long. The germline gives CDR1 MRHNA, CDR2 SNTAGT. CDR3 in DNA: TGTGCCAGCAGTGATAGGGGTGCTAGCACAGATACGCAGTATTTT. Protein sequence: CASSDRGASTDTQYF.

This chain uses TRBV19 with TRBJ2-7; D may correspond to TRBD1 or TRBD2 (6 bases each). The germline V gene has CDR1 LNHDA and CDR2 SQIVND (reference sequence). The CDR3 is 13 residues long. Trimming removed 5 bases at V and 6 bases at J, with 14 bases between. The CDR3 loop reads CASSPIGGGEQYF. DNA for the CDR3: TGTGCCAGTAGTCCAATCGGGGGCGGCGAGCAGTACTTC.

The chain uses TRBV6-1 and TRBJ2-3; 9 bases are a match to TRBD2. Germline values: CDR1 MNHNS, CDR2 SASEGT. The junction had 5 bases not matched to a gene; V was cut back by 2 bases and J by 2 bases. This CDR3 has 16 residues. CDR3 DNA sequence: TGTGCCAGCAGTGAACTTAGCGGGGGTTCCACAGATACGCAGTATTTT. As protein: CASSELSGGSTDTQYF.

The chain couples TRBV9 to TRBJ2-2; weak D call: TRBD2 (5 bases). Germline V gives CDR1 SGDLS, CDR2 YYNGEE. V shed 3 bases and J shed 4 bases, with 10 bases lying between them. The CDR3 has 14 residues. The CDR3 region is CASSGESSTGELFF. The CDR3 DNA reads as TGTGCCAGCAGCGGGGAGTCCAGCACCGGGGAGCTGTTTTTT.

The CDR3 sequence is CASSQDLALRGPDSYEQYF. The DNA for the CDR3 is TGCGCCAGCAGCCAAGATCTGGCCCTCAGGGGGCCCGACTCCTACGAGCAGTACTTC. This sequence joins TRBV4-1 and TRBJ2-7; 8 bases map to TRBD1. Trimming took 0 bases from V and 0 from J; bases not matched to a gene: 13. The CDR3 is 19 residues long. The germline gives CDR1 MGHRA, CDR2 YSYEKL.

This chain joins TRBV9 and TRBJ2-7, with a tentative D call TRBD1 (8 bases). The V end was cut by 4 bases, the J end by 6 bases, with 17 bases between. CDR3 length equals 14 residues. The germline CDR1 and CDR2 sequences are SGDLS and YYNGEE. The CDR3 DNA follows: TGTGCCAGCAGCCTGAACAGGGGGGGCGGCGAGCAGTACTTC. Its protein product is CASSLNRGGGEQYF. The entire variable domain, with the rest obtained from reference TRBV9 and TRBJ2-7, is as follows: DSGVTQTPKHLITATGQRVTLRCSPRSGDLSVYWYQQSLDQGLQFLIQYYNGEERAKGNILERFSAQQFPDLHSELNLSSLELGDSALYFCASSLNRGGGEQYFGPGTRLTVT.

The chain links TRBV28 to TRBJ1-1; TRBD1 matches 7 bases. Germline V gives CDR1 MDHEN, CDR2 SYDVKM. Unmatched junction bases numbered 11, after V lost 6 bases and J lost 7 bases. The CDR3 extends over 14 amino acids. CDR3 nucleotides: TGTGCCAGCAGCCAGGACAGGAACCTCAATGAAGCTTTCTTT. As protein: CASSQDRNLNEAFF. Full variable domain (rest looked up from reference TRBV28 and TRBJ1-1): DVKVTQSSRYLVKRTGEKVFLECVQDMDHENMFWYRQDPGLGLRLIYFSYDVKMKEKGDIPEGYSVSREKKERFSLILESASTNQTSMYLCASSQDRNLNEAFFGQGTRLTVV.

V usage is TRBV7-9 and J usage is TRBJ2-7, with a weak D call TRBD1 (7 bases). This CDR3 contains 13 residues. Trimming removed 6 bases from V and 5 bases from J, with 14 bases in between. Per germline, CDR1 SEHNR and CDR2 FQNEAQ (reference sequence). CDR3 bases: TGTGCCAGCAGGACAGGGACTGGTGACGAGCAGTACTTC. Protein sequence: CASRTGTGDEQYF.

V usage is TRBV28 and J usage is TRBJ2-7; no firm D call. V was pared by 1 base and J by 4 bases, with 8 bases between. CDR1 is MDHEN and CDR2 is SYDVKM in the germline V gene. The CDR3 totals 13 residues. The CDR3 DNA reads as TGTGCCAGCAGTTTATCCCCAGCGTACGAGCAGTACTTC. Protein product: CASSLSPAYEQYF.

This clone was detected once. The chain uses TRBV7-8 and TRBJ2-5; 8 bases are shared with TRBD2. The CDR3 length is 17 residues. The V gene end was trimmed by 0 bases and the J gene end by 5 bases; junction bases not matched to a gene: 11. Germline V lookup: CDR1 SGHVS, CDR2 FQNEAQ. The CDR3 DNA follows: TGTGCCAGCAGCTTAGCGCTCGCGGGAGGCCTCTGGGAGACCCAGTACTTC. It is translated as CASSLALAGGLWETQYF.

CDR3 nucleotide sequence: TGTGCCAGCAGCGAAACAGGGGGCGTCACTGAAGCTTTCTTT. It translates to CASSETGGVTEAFF. The chain joins TRBV7-9 to TRBJ1-1; 9 bases map to TRBD1. Germline loops: CDR1 SEHNR, CDR2 FQNEAQ (reference sequence). The trim removed 5 bases at V and 4 bases at J, leaving 5 bases unmatched. The CDR3 covers 14 residues.

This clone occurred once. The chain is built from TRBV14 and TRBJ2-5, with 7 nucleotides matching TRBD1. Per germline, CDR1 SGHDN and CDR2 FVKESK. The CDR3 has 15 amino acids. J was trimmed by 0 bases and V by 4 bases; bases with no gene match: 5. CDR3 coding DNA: TGTGCCAGCAGCCCGACAGGGCCCTACCAAGAGACCCAGTACTTC. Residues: CASSPTGPYQETQYF.

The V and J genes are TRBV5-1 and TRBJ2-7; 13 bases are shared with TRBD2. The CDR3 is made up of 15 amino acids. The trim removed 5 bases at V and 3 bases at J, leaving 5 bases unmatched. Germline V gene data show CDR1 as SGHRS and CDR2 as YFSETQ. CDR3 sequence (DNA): TGCGCCAGCAGGTTGAGGACTAGCGGGGGCTACGAGCAGTACTTC. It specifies CASRLRTSGGYEQYF.

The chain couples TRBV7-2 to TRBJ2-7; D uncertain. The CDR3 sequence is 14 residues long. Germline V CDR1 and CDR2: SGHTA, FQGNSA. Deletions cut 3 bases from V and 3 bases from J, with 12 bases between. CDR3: CASSLSSWSYEQYF. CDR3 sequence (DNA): TGTGCCAGCAGCTTGAGCTCCTGGAGCTACGAGCAGTACTTC. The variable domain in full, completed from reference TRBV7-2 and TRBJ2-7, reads GAGVSQSPSNKVTEKGKDVELRCDPISGHTALYWYRQSLGQGLEFLIYFQGNSAPDKSGLPSDRFSAERTGGSVSTLTIQRTQQEDSAVYLCASSLSSWSYEQYFGPGTRLTVT.

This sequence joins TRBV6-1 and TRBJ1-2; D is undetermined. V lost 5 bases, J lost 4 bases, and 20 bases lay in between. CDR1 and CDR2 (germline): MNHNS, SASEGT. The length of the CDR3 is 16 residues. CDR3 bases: TGTGCCAGCAGTCAAGACCAGTTAGGACGATTCTATGGCTACACCTTC. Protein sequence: CASSQDQLGRFYGYTF.

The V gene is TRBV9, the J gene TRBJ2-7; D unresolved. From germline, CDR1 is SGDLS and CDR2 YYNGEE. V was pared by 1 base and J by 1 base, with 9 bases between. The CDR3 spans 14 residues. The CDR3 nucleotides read TGTGCCAGCAGCGTATCAGCGAGATCCTACGAGCAGTACTTC. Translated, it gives CASSVSARSYEQYF.

The CDR3 sequence: CASSPLTFTDTQYF. The CDR3 bases are TGTGCCAGCAGCCCCCTCACTTTCACAGATACGCAGTATTTT. The chain recombines TRBV7-2 with TRBJ2-3, with D unresolved. The germline V gene encodes CDR1 SGHTA and CDR2 FQGNSA. V shed 5 bases and J shed 2 bases, with 11 bases lying between them. This CDR3 has 14 residues.

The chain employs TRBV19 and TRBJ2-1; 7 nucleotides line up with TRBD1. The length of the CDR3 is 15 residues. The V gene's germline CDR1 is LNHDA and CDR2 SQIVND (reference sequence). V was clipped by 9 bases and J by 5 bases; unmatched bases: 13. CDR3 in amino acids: CASRSRDRINNEQFF. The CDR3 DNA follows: TGTGCCAGCCGATCCCGGGACAGAATAAACAATGAGCAGTTCTTC.

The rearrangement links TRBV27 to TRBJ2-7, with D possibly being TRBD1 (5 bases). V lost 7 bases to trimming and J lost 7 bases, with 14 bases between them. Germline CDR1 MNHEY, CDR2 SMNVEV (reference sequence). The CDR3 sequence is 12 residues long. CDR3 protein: CASKPGQKEQYF. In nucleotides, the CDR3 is TGTGCCAGCAAACCAGGGCAGAAGGAGCAGTACTTC.

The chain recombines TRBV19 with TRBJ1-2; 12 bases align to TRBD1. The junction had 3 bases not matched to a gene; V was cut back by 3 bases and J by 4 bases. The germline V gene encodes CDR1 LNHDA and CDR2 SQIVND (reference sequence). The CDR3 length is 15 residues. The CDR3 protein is CASSMGTGGSYGYTF. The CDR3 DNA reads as TGTGCCAGTAGTATGGGGACAGGGGGCAGCTATGGCTACACCTTC.

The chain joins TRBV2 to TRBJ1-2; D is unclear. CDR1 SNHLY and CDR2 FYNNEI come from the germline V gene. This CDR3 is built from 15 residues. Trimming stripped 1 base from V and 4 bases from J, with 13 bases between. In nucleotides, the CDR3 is TGTGCCAGCAGTGAAGGGGCAGGTAATACCTATGGCTACACCTTC. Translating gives CASSEGAGNTYGYTF. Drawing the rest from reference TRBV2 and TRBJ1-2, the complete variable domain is EPEVTQTPSHQVTQMGQEVILRCVPISNHLYFYWYRQILGQKVEFLVSFYNNEISEKSEIFDDQFSVERPDGSNFTLKIRSTKLEDSAMYFCASSEGAGNTYGYTFGSGTRLTVV.

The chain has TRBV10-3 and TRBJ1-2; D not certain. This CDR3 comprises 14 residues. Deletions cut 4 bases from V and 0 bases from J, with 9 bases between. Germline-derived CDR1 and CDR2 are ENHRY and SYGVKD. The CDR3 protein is CAISVGDTNYGYTF. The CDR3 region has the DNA TGTGCCATCAGTGTCGGGGATACTAACTATGGCTACACCTTC.